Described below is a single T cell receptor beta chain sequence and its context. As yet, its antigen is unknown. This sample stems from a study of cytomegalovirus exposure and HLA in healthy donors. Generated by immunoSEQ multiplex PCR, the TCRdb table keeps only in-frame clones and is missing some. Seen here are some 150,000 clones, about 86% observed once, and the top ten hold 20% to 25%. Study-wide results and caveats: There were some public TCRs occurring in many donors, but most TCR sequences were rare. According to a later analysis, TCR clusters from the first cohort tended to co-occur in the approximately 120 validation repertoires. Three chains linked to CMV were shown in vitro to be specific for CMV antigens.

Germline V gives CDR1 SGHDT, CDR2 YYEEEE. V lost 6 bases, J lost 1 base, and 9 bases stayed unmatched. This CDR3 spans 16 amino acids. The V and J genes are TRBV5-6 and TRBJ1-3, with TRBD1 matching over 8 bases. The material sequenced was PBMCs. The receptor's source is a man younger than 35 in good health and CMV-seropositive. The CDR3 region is CASTLTGAGSGNTIYF. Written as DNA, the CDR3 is TGTGCCAGCACCCTGACAGGGGCAGGGTCTGGAAACACCATATATTTT.